This TCR beta chain was observed in a study of T cell responses to AZD1222 COVID-19 vaccine. Findings and caveats of the study: CD4 TCRs covered the whole spike, strongest at regions 160-218 and 743-854. Clonal diversity was possibly underestimated, and white British individuals and females predominated among donors.

V lost 3 bases and J 9 bases, leaving 12 bases between the germline ends. Germline-derived CDR1 and CDR2 are LNHDA and SQIVND (reference sequence). The CDR3 sequence is 13 residues long. This clone was observed once. The antigen remains unidentified. Method: immunoSEQ multiplex PCR; TCRdb's copy keeps in-frame clones and lacks some. The data hold under 95,000 clones, with roughly 90% observed a single time. The chain has TRBV19 and TRBJ2-1; D remains ambiguous. The source was peripheral blood, collected on day 0 of AZD1222 vaccination. The receptor was isolated from an adult in good health. The DNA of the CDR3 is TGTGCCAGTAGTATCGGTTTGTGGGTTGAGCAGTTCTTC. Translation: CASSIGLWVEQFF.